The T cell receptor (beta chain) described here comes from a study of beta chain features in type 1 diabetes. Study-level information: The study examined about 100 million sorted cells across all samples. Study-level findings and limits: Whether TCRB rearrangement is influenced by HLA type went unresolved here. People with Type 1 diabetes carried modestly yet significantly shorter TCRB CDR3s in all four CD4+ subsets. In the patient group, naive, central memory and Treg TCRB repertoires seemed more alike than in the healthy donor group.

Via CD45RO/CCR7/CD25/CD127/CD95/CD27, cells of the CD4+ naive, central memory, regulatory and stem cell-like memory subsets were sorted. The CDR3 spans 14 residues. The germline V and J ends were trimmed by 7 bases and 2 bases, with 15 bases remaining between them. CDR1 and CDR2 (germline): KGHSH, LQKENI. On this clone itself: Its specificity is unknown.

Expressed TCRB transcripts got sequenced, as all isolated RNA was reverse transcribed. Generated by immunoSEQ multiplex PCR, the TCRdb table keeps only in-frame clones and is missing some. The table includes 500,000 to 850,000 clones, about 14% detected once. This chain uses TRBV18 with TRBJ2-7; a weak D match, TRBD1 (5 bases). Sequenced: naive CD4+ T cells from blood. The sequence derives from a young man with type 1 diabetes. The chain's CDR3 is CASLGALLTYEQYF. In DNA form, the CDR3 reads TGTGCCAGCTTAGGGGCCCTCCTTACCTACGAGCAGTACTTC.